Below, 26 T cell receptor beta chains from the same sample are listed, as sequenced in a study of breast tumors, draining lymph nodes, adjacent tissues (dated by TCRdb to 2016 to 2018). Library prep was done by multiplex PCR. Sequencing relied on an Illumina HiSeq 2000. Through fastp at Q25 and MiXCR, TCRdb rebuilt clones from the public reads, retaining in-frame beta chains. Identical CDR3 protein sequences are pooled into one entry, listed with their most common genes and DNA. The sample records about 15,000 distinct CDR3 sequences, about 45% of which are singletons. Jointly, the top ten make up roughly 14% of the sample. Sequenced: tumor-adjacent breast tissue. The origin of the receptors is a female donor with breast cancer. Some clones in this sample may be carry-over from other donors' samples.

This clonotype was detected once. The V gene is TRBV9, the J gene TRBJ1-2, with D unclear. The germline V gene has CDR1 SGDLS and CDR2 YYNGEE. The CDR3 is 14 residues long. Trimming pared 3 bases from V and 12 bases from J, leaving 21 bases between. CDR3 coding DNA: TGTGCCAGCAGCGGCCGTGGGGATCGCTACGCCAACACCTTC. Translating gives CASSGRGDRYANTF.

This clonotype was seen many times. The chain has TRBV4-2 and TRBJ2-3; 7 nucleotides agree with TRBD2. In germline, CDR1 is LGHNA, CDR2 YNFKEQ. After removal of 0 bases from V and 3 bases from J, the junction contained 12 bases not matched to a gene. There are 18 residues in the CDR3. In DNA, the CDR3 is TGTGCCAGCAGCCAAGATCTGCCCGGCGGGAGTAGAACAGATACGCAGTATTTT. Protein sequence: CASSQDLPGGSRTDTQYF.

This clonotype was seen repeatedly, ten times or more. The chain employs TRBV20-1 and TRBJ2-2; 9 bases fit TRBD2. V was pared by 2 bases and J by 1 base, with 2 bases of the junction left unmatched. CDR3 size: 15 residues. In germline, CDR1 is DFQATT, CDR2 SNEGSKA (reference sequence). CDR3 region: CSARWRGGNTGELFF. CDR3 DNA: TGCAGTGCTAGATGGCGGGGGGGGAACACCGGGGAGCTGTTTTTT.

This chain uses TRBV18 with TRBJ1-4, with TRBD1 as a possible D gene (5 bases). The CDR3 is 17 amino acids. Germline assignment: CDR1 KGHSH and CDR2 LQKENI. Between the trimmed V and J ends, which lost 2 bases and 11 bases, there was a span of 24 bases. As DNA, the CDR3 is TGTGCCAGCTCACCAGATCAGGGTGCGGGACTTACTGAGAAACTGTTTTTT. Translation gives CASSPDQGAGLTEKLFF.

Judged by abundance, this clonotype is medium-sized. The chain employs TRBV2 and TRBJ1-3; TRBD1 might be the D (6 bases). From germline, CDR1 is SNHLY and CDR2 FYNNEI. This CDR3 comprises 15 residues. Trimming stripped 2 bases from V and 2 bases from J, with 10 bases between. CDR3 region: CASSESGAPGNTIYF. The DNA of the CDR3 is TGTGCCAGCAGTGAATCGGGGGCCCCTGGAAACACCATATATTTT.

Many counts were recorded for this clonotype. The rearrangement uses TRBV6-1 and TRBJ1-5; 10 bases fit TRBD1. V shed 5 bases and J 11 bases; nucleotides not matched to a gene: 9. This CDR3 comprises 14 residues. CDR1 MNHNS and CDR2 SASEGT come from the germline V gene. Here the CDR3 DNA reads TGTGCCAGCAGTCCCGGGACAGGGGTGTGGGCCCAGCATTTT. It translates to CASSPGTGVWAQHF.

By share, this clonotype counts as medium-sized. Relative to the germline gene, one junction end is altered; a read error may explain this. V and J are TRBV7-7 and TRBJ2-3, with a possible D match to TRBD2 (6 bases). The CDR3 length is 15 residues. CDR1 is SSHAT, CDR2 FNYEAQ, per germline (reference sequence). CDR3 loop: CASSPNSGITDTQYF. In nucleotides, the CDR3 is TGTGCTAGCAGCCCGAATAGCGGCATCACAGATACGCAGTATTTT.

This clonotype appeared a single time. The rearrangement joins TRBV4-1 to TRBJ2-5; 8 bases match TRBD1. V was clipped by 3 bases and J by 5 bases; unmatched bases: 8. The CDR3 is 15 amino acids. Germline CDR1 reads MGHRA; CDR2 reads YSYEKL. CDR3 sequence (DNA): TGCGCCAGCAGCCAGGCGGACAGGGCGGGGGAGACCCAGTACTTC. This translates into CASSQADRAGETQYF.

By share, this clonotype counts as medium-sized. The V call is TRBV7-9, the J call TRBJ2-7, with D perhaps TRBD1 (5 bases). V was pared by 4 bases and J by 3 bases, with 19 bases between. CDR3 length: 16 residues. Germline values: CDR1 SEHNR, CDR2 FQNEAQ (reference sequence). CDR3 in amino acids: CASSSNSLGPHYEQYF. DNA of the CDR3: TGTGCCAGCAGCTCCAATTCACTGGGGCCTCACTACGAGCAGTACTTC. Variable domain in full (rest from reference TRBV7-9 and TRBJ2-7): DTGVSQNPRHKITKRGQNVTFRCDPISEHNRLYWYRQTLGQGPEFLTYFQNEAQLEKSRLLSDRFSAERPKGSFSTLEIQRTEQGDSAMYLCASSSNSLGPHYEQYFGPGTRLTVT.

CDR3: CASSLWGTGNTGELFF. CDR3 DNA: TGTGCCAGCAGCTTGTGGGGGACAGGGAACACCGGGGAGCTGTTTTTT. The chain links TRBV5-6 to TRBJ2-2, with TRBD1 identical over 8 bases. Germline V gene sequence: CDR1 SGHDT, CDR2 YYEEEE. CDR3 length: 16 residues. The V and J ends lost 1 base and 1 base, in that order; junction bases with no gene match: 3.

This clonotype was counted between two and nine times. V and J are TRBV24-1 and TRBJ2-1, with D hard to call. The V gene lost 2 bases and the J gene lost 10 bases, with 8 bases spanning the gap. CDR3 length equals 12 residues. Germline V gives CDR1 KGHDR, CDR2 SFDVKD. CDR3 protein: CATSDYTLEQFF. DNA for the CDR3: TGTGCCACCAGTGATTATACCCTAGAGCAGTTCTTC.

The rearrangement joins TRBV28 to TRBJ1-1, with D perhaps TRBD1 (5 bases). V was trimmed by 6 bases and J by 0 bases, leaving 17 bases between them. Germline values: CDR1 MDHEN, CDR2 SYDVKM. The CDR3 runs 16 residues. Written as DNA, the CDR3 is TGTGCCAGCAGGCCTCAGGGCACGCGGGTGAACACTGAAGCTTTCTTT. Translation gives CASRPQGTRVNTEAFF.

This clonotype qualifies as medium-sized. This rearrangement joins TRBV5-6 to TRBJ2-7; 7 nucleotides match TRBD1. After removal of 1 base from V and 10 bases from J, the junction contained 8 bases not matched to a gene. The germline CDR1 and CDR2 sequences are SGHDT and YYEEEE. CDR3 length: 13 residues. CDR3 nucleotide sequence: TGTGCCAGCAGCTTGAGGACAGGACGCCTACAGTACTTC. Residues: CASSLRTGRLQYF.

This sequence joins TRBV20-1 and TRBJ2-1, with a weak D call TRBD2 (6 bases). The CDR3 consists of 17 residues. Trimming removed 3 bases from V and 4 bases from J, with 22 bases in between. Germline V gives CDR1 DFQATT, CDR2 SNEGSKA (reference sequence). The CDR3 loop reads CSASPLTGGVLYNEQFF. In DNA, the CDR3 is TGCAGTGCTAGCCCCCTGACTGGCGGGGTACTATACAATGAGCAGTTCTTC.

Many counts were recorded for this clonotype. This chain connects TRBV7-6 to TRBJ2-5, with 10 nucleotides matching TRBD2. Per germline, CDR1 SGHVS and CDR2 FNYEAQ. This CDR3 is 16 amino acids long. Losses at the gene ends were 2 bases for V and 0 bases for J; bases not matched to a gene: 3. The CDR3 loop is CASSLRLAGDQETQYF. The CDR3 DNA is TGTGCCAGCAGCTTACGCCTAGCGGGAGACCAAGAGACCCAGTACTTC.

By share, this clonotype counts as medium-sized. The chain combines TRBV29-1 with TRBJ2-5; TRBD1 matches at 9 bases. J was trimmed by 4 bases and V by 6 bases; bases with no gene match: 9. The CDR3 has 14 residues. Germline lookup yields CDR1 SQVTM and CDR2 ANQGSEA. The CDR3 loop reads CSVPGQGLGETQYF. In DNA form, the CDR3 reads TGCAGCGTACCGGGACAGGGTTTAGGAGAGACCCAGTACTTC.

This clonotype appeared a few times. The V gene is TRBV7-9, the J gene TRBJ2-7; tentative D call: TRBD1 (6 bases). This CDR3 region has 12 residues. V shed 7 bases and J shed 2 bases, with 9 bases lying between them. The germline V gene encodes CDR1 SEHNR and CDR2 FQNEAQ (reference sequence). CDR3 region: CASTTGTYEQYF. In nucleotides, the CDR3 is TGTGCCAGCACGACAGGTACCTACGAGCAGTACTTC.

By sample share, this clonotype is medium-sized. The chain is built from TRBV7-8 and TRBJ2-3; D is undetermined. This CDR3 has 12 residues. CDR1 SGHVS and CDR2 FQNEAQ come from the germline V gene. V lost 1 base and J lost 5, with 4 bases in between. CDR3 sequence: CASSLEGDTQYF. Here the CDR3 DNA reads TGTGCCAGCAGCTTAGAGGGAGATACGCAGTATTTT.

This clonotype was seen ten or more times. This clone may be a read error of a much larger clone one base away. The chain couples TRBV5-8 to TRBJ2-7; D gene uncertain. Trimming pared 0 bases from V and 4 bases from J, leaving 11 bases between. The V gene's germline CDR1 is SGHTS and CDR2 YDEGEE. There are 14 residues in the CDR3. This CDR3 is CASSLESPEYEQYF. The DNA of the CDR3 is TGTGCCAGCAGCTTGGAGTCGCCGGAGTACGAGCAGTACTTC.

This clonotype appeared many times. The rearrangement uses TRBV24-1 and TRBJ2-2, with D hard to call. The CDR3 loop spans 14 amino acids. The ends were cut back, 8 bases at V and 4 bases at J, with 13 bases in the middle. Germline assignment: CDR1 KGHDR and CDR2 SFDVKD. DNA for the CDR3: TGTGCCACCACGCCCAGAGGCGTCACCGGGGAGCTGTTTTTT. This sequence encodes CATTPRGVTGELFF.

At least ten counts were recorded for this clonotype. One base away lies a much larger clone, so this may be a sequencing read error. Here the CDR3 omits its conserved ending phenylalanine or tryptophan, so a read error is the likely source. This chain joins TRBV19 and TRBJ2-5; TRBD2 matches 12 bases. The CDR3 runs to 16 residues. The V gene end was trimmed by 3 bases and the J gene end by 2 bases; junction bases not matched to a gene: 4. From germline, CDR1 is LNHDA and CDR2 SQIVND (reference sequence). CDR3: CASSIPGTSGQETQYS. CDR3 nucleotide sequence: TGTGCCAGTAGTATCCCCGGGACTAGCGGGCAAGAGACCCAGTACTCC.

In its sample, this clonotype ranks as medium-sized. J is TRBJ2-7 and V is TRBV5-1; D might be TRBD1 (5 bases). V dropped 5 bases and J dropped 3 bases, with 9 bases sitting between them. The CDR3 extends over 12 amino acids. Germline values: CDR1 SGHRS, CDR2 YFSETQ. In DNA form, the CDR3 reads TGCGCCAGCAGACAGGAGAACTACGAGCAGTACTTC. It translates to CASRQENYEQYF.

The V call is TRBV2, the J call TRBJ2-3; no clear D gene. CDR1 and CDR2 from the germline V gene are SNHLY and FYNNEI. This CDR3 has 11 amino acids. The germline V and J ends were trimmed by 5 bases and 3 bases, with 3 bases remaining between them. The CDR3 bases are TGTGCCAGCAGTCAGACAGATACGCAGTATTTT. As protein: CASSQTDTQYF.

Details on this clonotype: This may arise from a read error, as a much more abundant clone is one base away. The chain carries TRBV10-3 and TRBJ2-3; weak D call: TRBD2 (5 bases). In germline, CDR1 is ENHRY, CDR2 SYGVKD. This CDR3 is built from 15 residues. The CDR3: CAINEMDPSTDTQCF. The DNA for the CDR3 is TGTGCCATCAATGAGATGGACCCTAGCACAGATACGCAGTGTTTT.

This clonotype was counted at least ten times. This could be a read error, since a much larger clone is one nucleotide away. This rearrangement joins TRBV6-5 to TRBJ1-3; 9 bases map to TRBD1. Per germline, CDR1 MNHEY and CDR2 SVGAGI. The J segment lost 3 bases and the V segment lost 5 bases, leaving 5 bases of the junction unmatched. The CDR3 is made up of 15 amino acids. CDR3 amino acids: CASSHGTGNGNTIYF. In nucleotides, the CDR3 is TGTGCCAGCAGTCACGGGACAGGGAATGGAAACACCATATATTTT.

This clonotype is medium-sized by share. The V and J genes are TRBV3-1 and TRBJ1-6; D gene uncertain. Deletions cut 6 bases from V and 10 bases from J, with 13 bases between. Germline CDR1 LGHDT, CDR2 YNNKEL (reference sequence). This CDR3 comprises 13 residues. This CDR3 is CASSPVVRSPLHF. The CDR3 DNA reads TGTGCCAGCAGTCCGGTGGTGCGGTCACCCCTCCACTTT.